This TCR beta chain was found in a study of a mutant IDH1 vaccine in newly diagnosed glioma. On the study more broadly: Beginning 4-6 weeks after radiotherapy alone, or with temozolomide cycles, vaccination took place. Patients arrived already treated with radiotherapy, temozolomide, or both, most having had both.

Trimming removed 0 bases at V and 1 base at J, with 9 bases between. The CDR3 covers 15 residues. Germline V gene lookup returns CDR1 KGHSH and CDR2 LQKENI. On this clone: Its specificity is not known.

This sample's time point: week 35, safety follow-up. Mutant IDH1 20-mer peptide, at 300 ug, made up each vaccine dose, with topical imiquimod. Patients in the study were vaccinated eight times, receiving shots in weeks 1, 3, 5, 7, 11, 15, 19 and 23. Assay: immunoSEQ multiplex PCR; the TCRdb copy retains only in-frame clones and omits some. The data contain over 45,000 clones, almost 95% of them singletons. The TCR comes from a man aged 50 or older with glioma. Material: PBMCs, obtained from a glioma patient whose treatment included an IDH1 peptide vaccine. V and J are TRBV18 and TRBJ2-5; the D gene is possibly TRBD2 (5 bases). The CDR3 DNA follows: TGTGCCAGCTCACCACCCGGGATAACCCAAGAGACCCAGTACTTC. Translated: CASSPPGITQETQYF.